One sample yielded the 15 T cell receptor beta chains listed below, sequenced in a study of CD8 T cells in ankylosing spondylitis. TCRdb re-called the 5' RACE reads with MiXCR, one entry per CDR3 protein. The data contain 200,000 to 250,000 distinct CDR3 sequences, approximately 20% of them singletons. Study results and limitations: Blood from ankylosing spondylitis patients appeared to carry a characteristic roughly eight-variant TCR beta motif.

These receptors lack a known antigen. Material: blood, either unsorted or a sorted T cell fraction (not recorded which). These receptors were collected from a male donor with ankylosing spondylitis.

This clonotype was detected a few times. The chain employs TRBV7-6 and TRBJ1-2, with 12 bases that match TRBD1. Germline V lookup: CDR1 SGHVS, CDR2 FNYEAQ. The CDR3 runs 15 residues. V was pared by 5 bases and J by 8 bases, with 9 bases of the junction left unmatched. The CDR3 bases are TGTGCCAGCAGCAGCCCGGGACAGGGGGCTTGGGGCTACACCTTC. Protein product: CASSSPGQGAWGYTF.

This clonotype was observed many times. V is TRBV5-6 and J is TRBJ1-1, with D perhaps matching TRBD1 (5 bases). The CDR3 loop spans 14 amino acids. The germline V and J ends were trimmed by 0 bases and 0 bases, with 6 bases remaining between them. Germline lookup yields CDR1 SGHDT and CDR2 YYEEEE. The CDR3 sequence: CASSLGDLNTEAFF. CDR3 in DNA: TGTGCCAGCAGCTTGGGGGACTTGAACACTGAAGCTTTCTTT. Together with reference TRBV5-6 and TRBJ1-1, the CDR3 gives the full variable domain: DAGVTQSPTHLIKTRGQQVTLRCSPKSGHDTVSWYQQALGQGPQFIFQYYEEEERQRGNFPDRFSGHQFPNYSSELNVNALLLGDSALYLCASSLGDLNTEAFFGQGTRLTVV.

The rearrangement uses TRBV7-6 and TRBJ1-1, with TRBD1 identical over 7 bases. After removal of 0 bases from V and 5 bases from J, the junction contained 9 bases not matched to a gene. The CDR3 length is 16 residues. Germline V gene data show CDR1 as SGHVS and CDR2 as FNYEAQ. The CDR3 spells CASSLALAGGHTEAFF. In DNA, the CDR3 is TGTGCCAGCAGCTTAGCTTTGGCAGGGGGTCATACTGAAGCTTTCTTT.

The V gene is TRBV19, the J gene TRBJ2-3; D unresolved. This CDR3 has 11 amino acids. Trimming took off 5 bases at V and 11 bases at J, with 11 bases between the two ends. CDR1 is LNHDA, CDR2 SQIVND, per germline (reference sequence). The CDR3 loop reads CASSLGPMQYF. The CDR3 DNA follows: TGTGCCAGTAGTCTCGGGCCAATGCAGTATTTT.

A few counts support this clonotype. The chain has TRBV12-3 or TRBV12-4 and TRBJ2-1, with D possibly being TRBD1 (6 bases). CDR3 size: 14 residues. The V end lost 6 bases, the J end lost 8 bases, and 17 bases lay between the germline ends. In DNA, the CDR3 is TGTGCCAGCAGGCAGGGGAGCAGGGGAGATGAGCAGTTCTTC. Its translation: CASRQGSRGDEQFF.

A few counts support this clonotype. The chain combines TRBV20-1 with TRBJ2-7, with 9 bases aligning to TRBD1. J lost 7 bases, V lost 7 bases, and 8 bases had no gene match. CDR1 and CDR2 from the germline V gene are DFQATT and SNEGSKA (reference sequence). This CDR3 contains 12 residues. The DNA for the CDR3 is TGCAGTGTCCGAAGACAGGGGGTTGAGCAGTACTTC. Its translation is CSVRRQGVEQYF.

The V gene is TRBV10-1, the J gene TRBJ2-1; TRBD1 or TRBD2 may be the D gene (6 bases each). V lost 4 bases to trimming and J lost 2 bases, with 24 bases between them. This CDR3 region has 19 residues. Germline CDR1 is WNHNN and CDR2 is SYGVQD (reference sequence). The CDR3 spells CASSVGAGEALGPYNEQFF. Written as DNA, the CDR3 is TGCGCCAGCAGTGTGGGGGCCGGGGAGGCGTTGGGCCCCTACAATGAGCAGTTCTTC.

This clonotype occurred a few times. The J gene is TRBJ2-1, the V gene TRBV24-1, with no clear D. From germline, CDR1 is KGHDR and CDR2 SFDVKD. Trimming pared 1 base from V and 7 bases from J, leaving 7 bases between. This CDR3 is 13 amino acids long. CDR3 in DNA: TGTGCCACCAGTGATTTCCCGGCGAATGAGCAGTTCTTC. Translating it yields CATSDFPANEQFF.

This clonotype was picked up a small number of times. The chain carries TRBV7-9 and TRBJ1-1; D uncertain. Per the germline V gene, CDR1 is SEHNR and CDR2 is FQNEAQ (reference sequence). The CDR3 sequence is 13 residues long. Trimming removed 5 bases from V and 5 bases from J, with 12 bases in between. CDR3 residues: CASSPPDGTEAFF. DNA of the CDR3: TGTGCCAGCAGCCCCCCCGATGGGACTGAAGCTTTCTTT.

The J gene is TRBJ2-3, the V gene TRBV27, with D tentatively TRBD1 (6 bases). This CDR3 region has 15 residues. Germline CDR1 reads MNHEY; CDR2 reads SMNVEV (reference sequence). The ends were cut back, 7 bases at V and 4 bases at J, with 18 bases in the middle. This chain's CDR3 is CASTSPQGSPDTQYF. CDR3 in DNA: TGTGCCAGCACCTCACCCCAGGGGTCCCCAGATACGCAGTATTTT.

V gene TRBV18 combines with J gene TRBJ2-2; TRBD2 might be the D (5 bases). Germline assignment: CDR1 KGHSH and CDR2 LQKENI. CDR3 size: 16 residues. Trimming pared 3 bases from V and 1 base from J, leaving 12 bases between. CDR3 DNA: TGTGCCAGCTCACCCTTAGAGAGGGTGAACACCGGGGAGCTGTTTTTT. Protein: CASSPLERVNTGELFF.

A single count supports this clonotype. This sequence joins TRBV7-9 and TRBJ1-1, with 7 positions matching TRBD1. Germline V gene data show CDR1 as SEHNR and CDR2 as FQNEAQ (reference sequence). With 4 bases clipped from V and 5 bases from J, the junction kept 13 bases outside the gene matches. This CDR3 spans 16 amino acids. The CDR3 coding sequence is TGTGCCAGCAGCTCCACCTCGACAGGGAAGAGGACTGAAGCTTTCTTT. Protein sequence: CASSSTSTGKRTEAFF.

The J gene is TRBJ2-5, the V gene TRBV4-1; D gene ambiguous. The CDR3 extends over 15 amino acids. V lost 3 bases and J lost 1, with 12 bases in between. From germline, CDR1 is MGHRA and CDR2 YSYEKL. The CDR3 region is CASSQAGGSQETQYF. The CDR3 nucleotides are TGCGCCAGCAGCCAGGCAGGTGGGTCCCAAGAGACCCAGTACTTC.

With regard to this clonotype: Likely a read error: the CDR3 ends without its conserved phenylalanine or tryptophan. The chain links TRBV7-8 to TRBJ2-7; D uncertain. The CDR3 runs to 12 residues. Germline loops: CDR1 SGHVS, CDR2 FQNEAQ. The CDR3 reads CTSSLGNYEQYL. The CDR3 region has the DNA TGTACCAGCAGCTTAGGGAATTACGAGCAGTACTTA.

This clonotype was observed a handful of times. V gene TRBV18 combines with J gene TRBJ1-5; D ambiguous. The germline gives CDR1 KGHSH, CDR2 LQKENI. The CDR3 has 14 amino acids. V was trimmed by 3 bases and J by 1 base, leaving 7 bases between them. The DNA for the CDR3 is TGTGCCAGCTCACCCGAGGTGAGCAATCAGCCCCAGCATTTT. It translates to CASSPEVSNQPQHF.